Given below is one T cell receptor (beta chain) in context. The CDR3 sequence is 16 residues long. Germline V gene sequence: CDR1 SGHRS, CDR2 YFSETQ. V lost 0 bases and J 3 bases, leaving 12 bases between the germline ends. The data originate from a study of blood T cell repertoires in COVID-19. Study background: T cells, B-cell-depleted T cells, or PBMCs supplied cDNA or gDNA.

Clones were sequenced by immunoSEQ multiplex PCR, and TCRdb holds only the in-frame ones, with some missing. The table records about 120,000 clones, over 75% of them present only once. The clonotype comes from a man aged 25-45 years with COVID-19, enrolled during active disease. V gene TRBV5-1 combines with J gene TRBJ2-2; possible D gene TRBD2, 6 bases. Sequencing input: peripheral blood. CDR3 nucleotide sequence: TGCGCCAGCAGCTTGGGACCGGGACTCTACACCGGGGAGCTGTTTTTT. Its protein is CASSLGPGLYTGELFF. Together with reference TRBV5-1 and TRBJ2-2, the CDR3 gives the full variable domain: KAGVTQTPRYLIKTRGQQVTLSCSPISGHRSVSWYQQTPGQGLQFLFEYFSETQRNKGNFPGRFSGRQFSNSRSEMNVSTLELGDSALYLCASSLGPGLYTGELFFGEGSRLTVL.